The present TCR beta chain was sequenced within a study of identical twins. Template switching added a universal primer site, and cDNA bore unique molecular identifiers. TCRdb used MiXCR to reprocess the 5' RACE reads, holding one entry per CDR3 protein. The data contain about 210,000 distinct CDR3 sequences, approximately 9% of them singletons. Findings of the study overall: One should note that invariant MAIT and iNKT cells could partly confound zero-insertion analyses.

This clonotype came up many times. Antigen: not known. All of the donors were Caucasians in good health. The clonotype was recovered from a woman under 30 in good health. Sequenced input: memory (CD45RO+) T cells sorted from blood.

CDR3 region: CSVEAGEQFF. The CDR3, as DNA: TGCAGCGTTGAGGCGGGTGAGCAGTTCTTC. The chain is built from TRBV29-1 and TRBJ2-1; D perhaps matches TRBD2 (5 bases). CDR1 and CDR2 (germline): SQVTM, ANQGSEA. Trimming cost V 3 bases and J 9 bases, with 6 bases left between them. This CDR3 is 10 amino acids long.